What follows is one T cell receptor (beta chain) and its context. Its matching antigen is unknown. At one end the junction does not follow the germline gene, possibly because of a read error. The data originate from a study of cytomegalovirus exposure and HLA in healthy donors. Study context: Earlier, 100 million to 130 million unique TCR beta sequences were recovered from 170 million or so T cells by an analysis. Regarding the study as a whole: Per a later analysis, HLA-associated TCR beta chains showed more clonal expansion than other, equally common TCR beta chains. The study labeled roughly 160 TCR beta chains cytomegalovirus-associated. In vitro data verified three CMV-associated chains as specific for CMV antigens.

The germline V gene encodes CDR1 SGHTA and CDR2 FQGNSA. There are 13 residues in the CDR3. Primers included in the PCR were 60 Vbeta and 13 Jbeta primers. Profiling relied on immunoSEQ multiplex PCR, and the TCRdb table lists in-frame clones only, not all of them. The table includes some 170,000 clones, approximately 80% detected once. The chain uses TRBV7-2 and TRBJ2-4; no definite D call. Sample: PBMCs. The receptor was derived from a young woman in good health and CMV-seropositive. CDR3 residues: CASSLAIAALSVF. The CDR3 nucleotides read TGTGCCAGCAGCTTAGCGATCGCGGCCCTCTCCGTCTTC.